A selection of T cell receptor beta chains follows, all from one sample in a study of cytomegalovirus exposure and HLA in healthy donors. Some clones are missing from TCRdb's copy, which holds only in-frame ones; the method was immunoSEQ multiplex PCR. The sample has about 160,000 clones. The source material was PBMCs. The receptors derive from an older woman in good health and CMV-seronegative. Each CDR3 is given with its conserved first and last residue. A D gene is named only where the DNA matches it firmly.

CASSANHPGTGGIQYF | TGTGCCAGCAGCGCCAACCACCCCGGGACAGGTGGCATTCAGTACTTC | TRBV7-2 | TRBD1 | TRBJ2-4
CAITGVGYGYTF | TGTGCCATAACAGGGGTTGGCTATGGCTACACCTTC | TRBV21-1 | . | TRBJ1-2
CASSFAGDQPQHF | TGCGCCAGCAGCTTTGCCGGGGATCAGCCCCAGCATTTT | TRBV5-1 | . | TRBJ1-5
CASSPSGSSYNEQFF | TGTGCCAGCAGTCCTAGCGGGAGCTCCTACAATGAGCAGTTCTTC | TRBV6-5 | TRBD2 | TRBJ2-1
CASSGAGGDYNEQFF | TGTGCCAGCAGCGGAGCGGGAGGAGACTACAATGAGCAGTTCTTC | TRBV9 | TRBD2 | TRBJ2-1
CASSALGGPRTDTQYF | TGTGCCAGCAGCGCCCTAGGAGGCCCCCGCACAGATACGCAGTATTTT | TRBV4-2 | . | TRBJ2-3
CASRPRERYYEQYF | TGTGCCAGCAGGCCGAGGGAACGCTACTACGAGCAGTACTTC | TRBV6-5 | . | TRBJ2-7
CASSLERLAGVYGQFF | TGCGCCAGCAGCTTGGAGAGGTTAGCGGGAGTCTATGGGCAGTTCTTC | TRBV5-1 | TRBD2 | TRBJ2-1
CASSRGLAGVNEQYF | TGTGCCAGCAGCCGCGGACTAGCGGGGGTGAACGAGCAGTACTTC | TRBV7-2 | TRBD2 | TRBJ2-7
CASSIGQGKDEQYF | TGTGCCAGTAGTATAGGGCAGGGAAAGGACGAGCAGTACTTC | TRBV19 | . | TRBJ2-7
CASSVVSGSETQYF | TGTGCCAGCAGCGTAGTTTCCGGGTCGGAGACCCAGTACTTC | TRBV9 | . | TRBJ2-5
CASSYSSAYPYEQYF | TGTGCCAGCAGTTACTCTTCAGCGTACCCCTACGAGCAGTACTTC | TRBV6-5 | . | TRBJ2-7
CATSSVLGLAENTGELFF | TGTGCCACCAGCAGCGTCCTTGGACTAGCGGAGAACACCGGGGAGCTGTTTTTT | TRBV15 | TRBD2 | TRBJ2-2
CASSQAPPSTDTQYF | TGCGCCAGCAGCCAGGCACCCCCTAGCACAGATACGCAGTATTTT | TRBV4-1 | . | TRBJ2-3
CASSQAMGVSRNTEAFF | TGTGCCAGCAGCCAAGCAATGGGAGTTTCGCGGAACACTGAAGCTTTCTTT | TRBV14 | . | TRBJ1-1
CASSPRTDPSGGELFF | TGTGCCAGTAGTCCCCGGACAGACCCCTCGGGCGGGGAGCTGTTTTTT | TRBV19 | . | TRBJ2-2
CASIHRGILPQHF | TGTGCCAGCATTCATCGGGGAATATTGCCCCAGCATTTT | TRBV5-8 | . | TRBJ1-5